The 17 T cell receptor beta chains given below trace back to one sample, sequenced in a study of cytomegalovirus exposure and HLA in healthy donors. PCR was performed using 60 Vbeta and 13 Jbeta primers. Sequencing was performed with immunoSEQ multiplex PCR; in TCRdb, only in-frame clones are kept and a portion is missing. The sample has around 230,000 clones, around 79% seen once. Sequencing was done on a sample of PBMCs. The receptors derive from a male donor in good health and CMV-seronegative.

The chain couples TRBV27 to TRBJ2-2; 8 bases map to TRBD1. The CDR3 sequence is 15 residues long. V lost 5 bases to trimming and J lost 4 bases; unmatched junction nucleotides: 6. Germline V gives CDR1 MNHEY, CDR2 SMNVEV (reference sequence). The CDR3 loop is CASSPRTGITGELFF. CDR3 DNA: TGTGCCAGCAGTCCCCGGACAGGGATCACCGGGGAGCTGTTTTTT.

The chain employs TRBV7-9 and TRBJ2-7, with 7 nucleotides matching TRBD1. CDR3 size: 15 residues. V lost 5 bases, J lost 6 bases, and 13 bases stayed unmatched. Germline values: CDR1 SEHNR, CDR2 FQNEAQ (reference sequence). The DNA of the CDR3 is TGTGCCAGCAGCCGCGTCGGACAGGCCTACTCCGAGCAGTACTTC. It encodes CASSRVGQAYSEQYF.

This clone has just a few counts. This chain links TRBV6-5 with TRBJ1-3; unclear D gene. The CDR3 contains 15 residues. Trimming shortened V by 0 bases and J by 0 bases, and 6 bases separated the two germline ends. From germline, CDR1 is MNHEY and CDR2 SVGAGI. The DNA for the CDR3 is TGTGCCAGCAGTTACTCAACAAGCTCTGGAAACACCATATATTTT. As protein: CASSYSTSSGNTIYF.

The chain is built from TRBV5-4 and TRBJ2-5, with 9 bases matching TRBD1. The end of the DNA aligns better with TRBJ2-7, so the J call may be wrong. The germline V gene encodes CDR1 SGHNT and CDR2 YYREEE (reference sequence). This CDR3 has 15 amino acids. This CDR3 is CASSRRTGDVDEQYF. Written as DNA, the CDR3 is TGTGCCAGCAGCCGTCGGACAGGGGATGTGGACGAGCAGTACTTC.

V gene TRBV5-5 combines with J gene TRBJ1-4, with a weak D call TRBD1 (5 bases). Germline V CDR1 and CDR2: SGHKS, YYEKEE (reference sequence). This CDR3 region has 19 residues. The V end was cut by 4 bases, the J end by 6 bases, with 28 bases between. The CDR3 spells CASSGVVGQRGAFDEKLFF. For the CDR3, the DNA is TGTGCCAGCAGCGGCGTCGTCGGCCAAAGGGGTGCGTTCGATGAAAAACTGTTTTTT.

The table lists this clone with a few counts. The rearrangement uses TRBV6-1 and TRBJ2-1, with D uncertain. Germline assignment: CDR1 MNHNS and CDR2 SASEGT. V shed 1 base and J shed 9 bases, with 7 bases lying between them. The length of the CDR3 is 12 residues. The CDR3 loop is CASSEEAFEQFF. As DNA, the CDR3 is TGTGCCAGCAGTGAAGAAGCTTTTGAGCAGTTCTTC.

The chain links TRBV7-8 to TRBJ2-1; perhaps TRBD2 as D (6 bases). The germline CDR1 and CDR2 sequences are SGHVS and FQNEAQ. The V end was cut by 2 bases, the J end by 5 bases, with 13 bases between. This CDR3 has 15 residues. The CDR3 spells CASSLRRAVHNEQFF. CDR3 nucleotide sequence: TGTGCCAGCAGCTTAAGGAGGGCGGTTCACAATGAGCAGTTCTTC.

This rearrangement joins TRBV4-1 to TRBJ2-5, with D possibly TRBD1 on 6 matching bases. This CDR3 is built from 15 residues. Germline CDR1 is MGHRA and CDR2 is YSYEKL. Trimming removed 6 bases from V and 2 bases from J, with 16 bases in between. Here the CDR3 DNA reads TGCGCCAGCAGATACGAACCGGGACAACAAGAGACCCAGTACTTC. It codes for CASRYEPGQQETQYF.

This clone has just a few counts. V is TRBV6-5 and J is TRBJ2-1; D ambiguous. The V end lost 0 bases, the J end lost 5 bases, and 11 bases lay between the germline ends. CDR3 length equals 15 residues. The germline V gene has CDR1 MNHEY and CDR2 SVGAGI. The CDR3 reads CASSYSAAFNNEQFF. The CDR3 DNA reads TGTGCCAGCAGTTACTCGGCGGCCTTCAACAATGAGCAGTTCTTC.

This clone was observed once. The chain uses TRBV20-1 and TRBJ1-1; D gene unclear. Germline CDR1 and CDR2: DFQATT and SNEGSKA (reference sequence). V lost 5 bases and J 4 bases, leaving 5 bases between the germline ends. CDR3 size: 10 residues. DNA of the CDR3: TGCAGTGCTCCCCGCACTGAAGCTTTCTTT. Translating it yields CSAPRTEAFF.

The chain joins TRBV15 to TRBJ1-5; 9 bases agree with TRBD1. The germline gives CDR1 LNHNV, CDR2 YYDKDF (reference sequence). The CDR3 sequence is 19 residues long. J gave up 2 bases and V 0 bases, and 11 bases lay outside the gene matches. The CDR3 DNA reads as TGTGCCACCAGCAGAGATGATGCCCGGACAGGGGAAGGCAATCAGCCCCAGCATTTT. Translating gives CATSRDDARTGEGNQPQHF.

This chain links TRBV10-1 with TRBJ2-1; D is unclear. V lost 3 bases to trimming and J lost 7 bases, with 7 bases between them. CDR1 is WNHNN, CDR2 SYGVQD, per germline (reference sequence). This CDR3 is 12 amino acids long. CDR3 loop: CASSESRNEQFF. Written as DNA, the CDR3 is TGCGCCAGCAGTGAATCCCGGAATGAGCAGTTCTTC.

The CDR3 protein is CASSFRDRFYNEQFF. Here the CDR3 DNA reads TGTGCCAGCAGCTTTCGGGACAGATTCTACAATGAGCAGTTCTTC. V usage is TRBV5-4 and J usage is TRBJ2-1; 7 bases match TRBD1. V gave up 2 bases and J gave up 3 bases; unmatched junction bases: 5. The CDR3 runs 15 residues. CDR1 is SGHNT, CDR2 YYREEE, per germline (reference sequence).

The chain recombines TRBV4-2 with TRBJ2-4, with D tentatively TRBD2 (5 bases). CDR1 and CDR2 from the germline V gene are LGHNA and YNFKEQ. The CDR3 totals 16 residues. Trimming stripped 1 base from V and 1 base from J, with 11 bases between. The CDR3 region is CASSQVTTLAKNIQYF. In DNA form, the CDR3 reads TGTGCCAGCAGCCAAGTGACTACTCTCGCCAAAAACATTCAGTACTTC.

The rearrangement links TRBV9 to TRBJ1-1, with D possibly TRBD1 on 5 matching bases. Trimming removed 4 bases from V and 1 base from J, with 8 bases in between. The CDR3 spans 13 residues. Germline CDR1 reads SGDLS; CDR2 reads YYNGEE. The CDR3 region is CASSQGPNTEAFF. The DNA of the CDR3 is TGTGCCAGCAGCCAGGGCCCGAACACTGAAGCTTTCTTT.

The chain carries TRBV10-3 and TRBJ2-2; TRBD1 agrees at 9 bases. The germline CDR1 and CDR2 sequences are ENHRY and SYGVKD. Germline trimming cut 11 bases from V and 5 bases from J; bases unmatched to any gene: 9. The CDR3 length is 14 residues. The DNA for the CDR3 is TGTGCCGGGGGACAGGGAGGTGGGACCGGGGAGCTGTTTTTT. This codes for CAGGQGGGTGELFF.

About this clone itself: Within the sample, other DNA sequences also encode this same CDR3. This chain joins TRBV7-3 and TRBJ2-5; 13 bases match TRBD2. Germline CDR1 is SGHTA and CDR2 is FQGTGA. The CDR3 spans 15 residues. The trim removed 2 bases at V and 5 bases at J, leaving 2 bases unmatched. CDR3 amino acids: CASSLSGLAGETQYF. In DNA, the CDR3 is TGTGCCAGCAGCTTATCGGGACTAGCGGGGGAGACCCAGTACTTC.